The sequence of this T cell receptor beta chain was determined in a study of Ad26.COV2.S vaccination and SARS-CoV-2 variants. Sequencing used immunoSEQ multiplex PCR; TCRdb keeps in-frame clones, though not all of them. The repertoire consists of approximately 150,000 clones, with 70% to 90% occurring once and the leading ten covering 5%. Deletions cut 3 bases from V and 1 base from J, with 3 bases between. From germline, CDR1 is SQVTM and CDR2 ANQGSEA. The CDR3 has 11 residues. This clonotype was sampled from a human donor who had recovered from COVID-19. This chain uses TRBV29-1 with TRBJ1-1; D remains ambiguous. Specimen: peripheral blood, collected after recovery from COVID-19. DNA for the CDR3: TGCAGCGTTGATGGGAACACTGAAGCTTTCTTT. Translated, it gives CSVDGNTEAFF.